Below, 11 T cell receptor beta chains from the same sample are listed, as sequenced in a study of blood T cell repertoires in COVID-19. Profiling relied on immunoSEQ multiplex PCR, and the TCRdb table lists in-frame clones only, not all of them. The data hold roughly 330,000 clones, with about four fifths observed a single time. Input material: peripheral blood. All receptors derive from a woman between 45 and 60 years old with acute or convalescent COVID-19.

This sequence joins TRBV2 and TRBJ2-3, with TRBD2 matching 9 bases. V lost 8 bases and J lost 4; bases outside the gene matches: 10. CDR3 length: 15 amino acids. Per the germline V gene, CDR1 is SNHLY and CDR2 is FYNNEI. CDR3 nucleotides: TGTGCCAGCGATACGAGTGGCGGGGGGGCAGATACGCAGTATTTT. This encodes CASDTSGGGADTQYF.

This chain connects TRBV19 to TRBJ1-1; 9 nucleotides line up with TRBD1. V lost 8 bases to trimming and J lost 6 bases; unmatched junction nucleotides: 7. Germline V lookup: CDR1 LNHDA, CDR2 SQIVND (reference sequence). CDR3 length equals 13 residues. The CDR3 region has the DNA TGTGCCAGTGGCTTAACAGGGGGCCCTGAAGCTTTCTTT. Translating it yields CASGLTGGPEAFF.

This clone was seen repeatedly, ten times or more. This chain uses TRBV2 with TRBJ2-1; D call uncertain. The germline gives CDR1 SNHLY, CDR2 FYNNEI. The CDR3 covers 13 residues. V shed 7 bases and J shed 5 bases, with 12 bases lying between them. The CDR3 sequence is CASTLLADNEQFF. The DNA of the CDR3 is TGTGCCAGCACCCTCTTGGCCGACAATGAGCAGTTCTTC.

J is TRBJ2-3 and V is TRBV5-5, with D unresolved. This CDR3 contains 15 residues. The V and J ends lost 0 bases and 0 bases respectively, with 8 bases between them. The germline V gene has CDR1 SGHKS and CDR2 YYEKEE (reference sequence). For the CDR3, the DNA is TGTGCCAGCAGCTTGGGGCCGACTAGCACAGATACGCAGTATTTT. Translation: CASSLGPTSTDTQYF.

The chain joins TRBV21-1 to TRBJ2-1; the table calls TRBD1, which could not be checked here. TRBV21-1 is termed a pseudogene. The CDR3 has 11 amino acids. Written as DNA, the CDR3 is TGTGCCAGCACCCAGGCATATGAGCAGTTCTTC. The encoded protein is CASTQAYEQFF.

This clone occurred once. The chain's CDR3 is CASSSFTLDEQFF. DNA for the CDR3: TGTGCCAGCAGTAGCTTTACCCTGGATGAGCAGTTCTTC. The genes are TRBV7-9 and TRBJ2-1; D is ambiguous. CDR1 and CDR2 from the germline V gene are SEHNR and FQNEAQ (reference sequence). Trimming cost V 6 bases and J 8 bases, with 14 bases left between them. The CDR3 length is 13 residues.

The V gene is TRBV2, the J gene TRBJ1-5; 9 bases line up with TRBD1. This CDR3 is built from 15 residues. V gave up 5 bases and J gave up 9 bases; unmatched junction bases: 11. CDR1 SNHLY and CDR2 FYNNEI come from the germline V gene. As DNA, the CDR3 is TGTGCCAGCAGTCGTCCGCCGGGACAGGGTGTGCCCCAGCATTTT. This codes for CASSRPPGQGVPQHF.

The V gene is TRBV18, the J gene TRBJ2-1, with 12 bases fitting TRBD2. CDR3 length: 16 residues. CDR1 is KGHSH, CDR2 LQKENI, per germline. V was clipped by 6 bases and J by 9 bases; unmatched bases: 12. The CDR3, as DNA: TGTGCCAGCTCTCGGCCGGGACTAGCGGGCCTCGGTGAGCAGTTCTTC. This sequence encodes CASSRPGLAGLGEQFF. The full variable domain, its missing parts supplied by reference TRBV18 and TRBJ2-1, is NAGVMQNPRHLVRRRGQEARLRCSPMKGHSHVYWYRQLPEEGLKFMVYLQKENIIDESGMPKERFSAEFPKEGPSILRIQQVVRGDSAAYFCASSRPGLAGLGEQFFGPGTRLTVL.

The CDR3 region has the DNA TGTGCCAGCAGCGCCTCCGGCGGGAGTCACGAGCAGTACTTC. Its translation is CASSASGGSHEQYF. The chain recombines TRBV9 with TRBJ2-7; 7 bases fit TRBD2. The CDR3 has 14 residues. V was clipped by 3 bases and J by 5 bases; unmatched bases: 8. Germline V gene lookup returns CDR1 SGDLS and CDR2 YYNGEE.

The chain links TRBV18 to TRBJ2-2; D remains unclear. Germline V CDR1 and CDR2: KGHSH, LQKENI. This CDR3 contains 13 residues. V was shortened by 6 bases and J by 0 bases, with 5 bases between the two germline ends. CDR3 protein: CASSQTNTGELFF. The DNA for the CDR3 is TGTGCCAGCTCCCAGACGAACACCGGGGAGCTGTTTTTT.

The J gene is TRBJ2-1, the V gene TRBV5-4; 12 positions match TRBD2. The CDR3 is made up of 16 amino acids. J gave up 9 bases and V 3 bases, and 10 bases lay outside the gene matches. Germline V CDR1 and CDR2: SGHNT, YYREEE (reference sequence). The DNA for the CDR3 is TGTGCCAGCAGCTGGTCGACTAGCGGGGGATCCGGTGAGCAGTTCTTC. It specifies CASSWSTSGGSGEQFF.